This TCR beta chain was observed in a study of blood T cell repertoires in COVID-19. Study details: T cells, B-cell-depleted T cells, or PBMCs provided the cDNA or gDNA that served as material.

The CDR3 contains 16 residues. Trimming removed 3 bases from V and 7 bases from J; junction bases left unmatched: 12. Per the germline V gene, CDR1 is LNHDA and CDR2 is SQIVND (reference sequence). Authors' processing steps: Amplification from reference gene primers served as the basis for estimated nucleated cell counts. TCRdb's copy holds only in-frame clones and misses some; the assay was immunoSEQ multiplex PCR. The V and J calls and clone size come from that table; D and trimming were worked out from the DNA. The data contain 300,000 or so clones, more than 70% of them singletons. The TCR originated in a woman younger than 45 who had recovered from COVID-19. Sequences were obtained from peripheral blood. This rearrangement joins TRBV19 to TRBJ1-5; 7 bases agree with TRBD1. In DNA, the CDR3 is TGTGCCAGTAGTATCCTCCGGGACAGTTTATACCAGCCCCAGCATTTT. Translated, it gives CASSILRDSLYQPQHF.